The 21 T cell receptor beta chains below come from one sample, sequenced in a study of cytomegalovirus exposure and HLA in healthy donors. The study ran its PCR with 60 Vbeta and 13 Jbeta primers. TCRdb's table, derived via immunoSEQ multiplex PCR, lists solely in-frame clones and lacks some. This table holds about 190,000 clones, roughly four fifths found once. Sequencing was performed on PBMCs. These receptors originate from a woman aged 18-29 years in good health and CMV-seronegative.

The gene calls are TRBV29-1 and TRBJ2-3, with TRBD2 matching over 7 bases. The CDR3 is made up of 15 amino acids. Germline V gene sequence: CDR1 SQVTM, CDR2 ANQGSEA. The J segment lost 0 bases and the V segment lost 3 bases, leaving 6 bases of the junction unmatched. The CDR3 sequence: CSVESSGASTDTQYF. The CDR3 DNA reads TGCAGCGTTGAGTCCAGCGGGGCTAGCACAGATACGCAGTATTTT.

The chain links TRBV5-6 to TRBJ2-1; 8 nucleotides agree with TRBD2. Trimming at V came to 4 bases and at J to 16 bases, leaving 13 bases not matched to a gene. Germline CDR1 reads SGHDT; CDR2 reads YYEEEE. The CDR3 totals 13 residues. The CDR3, as DNA: TGTGCCAGCAGCAAAACGGGAGGGCCGTGGAGATTCTTC. This codes for CASSKTGGPWRFF.

The CDR3 region has the DNA TGTGCCAGCAGCCCAACCGGGGTCGGGAACGAGCAGTACTTC. Protein product: CASSPTGVGNEQYF. This rearrangement joins TRBV7-3 to TRBJ2-7; D might be TRBD2 (5 bases). Looked up from germline, CDR1 is SGHTA and CDR2 is FQGTGA. Trimming removed 5 bases from V and 5 bases from J, with 16 bases in between. The CDR3 consists of 14 residues.

The V and J genes are TRBV2 and TRBJ2-7, with 11 bases identical to TRBD2. V trimming: 7 bases; J trimming: 1 base; junction bases outside the gene matches: 15. CDR3 size: 18 residues. Germline V CDR1 and CDR2: SNHLY, FYNNEI. CDR3 DNA sequence: TGTGCCAGCAAAAACGAGATAGTTAGCGGGAGGGCGTCCTACGAGCAGTACTTC. Amino acids: CASKNEIVSGRASYEQYF.

This clone occurred a few times. This sequence joins TRBV2 and TRBJ1-3; tentative D call: TRBD1 (5 bases). Germline V gene sequence: CDR1 SNHLY, CDR2 FYNNEI. This CDR3 has 15 residues. Trimming removed 6 bases at V and 2 bases at J, with 14 bases between. DNA for the CDR3: TGTGCCAGCAGCGATTCTGGGGGGGCTGGAAACACCATATATTTT. It translates to CASSDSGGAGNTIYF.

The chain joins TRBV14 to TRBJ2-1, with 9 bases that match TRBD2. The CDR3 has 20 amino acids. The V gene's germline CDR1 is SGHDN and CDR2 FVKESK. J lost 2 bases, V lost 1 base, and 15 bases had no gene match. The CDR3 spells CASSQGGKGSGSSTYNEQFF. The CDR3 nucleotides read TGTGCCAGCAGCCAAGGGGGGAAGGGTAGCGGGAGTAGTACCTACAATGAGCAGTTCTTC.

The gene calls are TRBV6-5 and TRBJ2-5; perhaps TRBD1 as D (5 bases). The length of the CDR3 is 14 residues. Trimming stripped 5 bases from V and 4 bases from J, with 14 bases between. CDR1 and CDR2 (germline): MNHEY, SVGAGI. The CDR3 DNA follows: TGTGCCAGCAGTAGTCAGGGAATCGTAGAGACCCAGTACTTC. Translating gives CASSSQGIVETQYF.

The chain joins TRBV2 to TRBJ2-3; 11 bases match TRBD2. This CDR3 is 15 amino acids long. The germline gives CDR1 SNHLY, CDR2 FYNNEI. The J segment lost 5 bases and the V segment lost 5 bases, leaving 6 bases of the junction unmatched. The CDR3 DNA reads TGTGCCAGCAGTTGGCTAGCGGGAGGTGTAGATACGCAGTATTTT. It yields the protein CASSWLAGGVDTQYF.

The chain couples TRBV6-5 to TRBJ2-7, with D possibly matching TRBD1 (6 bases). CDR1 and CDR2 (germline): MNHEY, SVGAGI. V was cut by 0 bases and J by 1 base, with 10 bases left in between. CDR3 length: 15 residues. CDR3 loop: CASSYSRDTSYEQYF. CDR3 sequence (DNA): TGTGCCAGCAGTTACTCCCGGGACACATCCTACGAGCAGTACTTC.

In the case of this clone: The same CDR3 can be traced to other DNA sequences in this sample. This chain joins TRBV7-8 and TRBJ1-1; D not resolved. The germline V gene has CDR1 SGHVS and CDR2 FQNEAQ. The germline V and J ends were trimmed by 2 bases and 1 base, with 8 bases remaining between them. This CDR3 is 14 amino acids long. CDR3 in DNA: TGTGCCAGCAGCTTACGGACTGGGAACACTGAAGCTTTCTTT. Protein sequence: CASSLRTGNTEAFF.

The gene calls are TRBV7-6 and TRBJ2-2, with 10 nucleotides matching TRBD2. Germline CDR1 SGHVS, CDR2 FNYEAQ. The CDR3 totals 17 residues. V lost 1 base, J lost 4 bases, and 6 bases stayed unmatched. The CDR3 loop is CASSLEGSGGPTGELFF. CDR3 DNA sequence: TGTGCCAGCAGCTTAGAGGGTAGCGGGGGGCCCACCGGGGAGCTGTTTTTT. The full variable domain, rest sourced from reference TRBV7-6 and TRBJ2-2, is GAGVSQSPRYKVTKRGQDVALRCDPISGHVSLYWYRQALGQGPEFLTYFNYEAQQDKSGLPNDRFSAERPEGSISTLTIQRTEQRDSAMYRCASSLEGSGGPTGELFFGEGSRLTVL.

Concerning this clone itself: Its ends do not fully match the called genes, so a read error is possible. V and J are TRBV5-3 and TRBJ2-7, with D possibly matching TRBD2 (5 bases). TRBV5-3 is recorded as an ORF, its role being uncertain. The CDR3 runs 11 residues. The CDR3, as DNA: TGTGCCAGAAGCTTGGTCGGCTGCGGGCACTTC. Residues: CARSLVGCGHF.

The gene calls are TRBV7-7 and TRBJ2-2; D is ambiguous. Germline-derived CDR1 and CDR2 are SSHAT and FNYEAQ (reference sequence). The CDR3 loop spans 13 amino acids. The V end lost 4 bases, the J end lost 4 bases, and 7 bases lay between the germline ends. CDR3 DNA: TGTGCCAGCAGCTCATCGGTCACCGGGGAGCTGTTTTTT. Translating it yields CASSSSVTGELFF.

As DNA, the CDR3 is TGTGCCAGCATTACTAATAGCGGGGGGGTCGGCGAGACCCAGTACTTC. It specifies CASITNSGGVGETQYF. V and J are TRBV2 and TRBJ2-5; 11 bases match TRBD2. Germline V gene sequence: CDR1 SNHLY, CDR2 FYNNEI. There are 16 residues in the CDR3. Trimming took 7 bases from V and 5 from J; bases not matched to a gene: 12.

The V gene is TRBV10-3, the J gene TRBJ1-2; TRBD1 matches 10 bases. With 6 bases clipped from V and 0 bases from J, the junction kept 7 bases outside the gene matches. The germline V gene encodes CDR1 ENHRY and CDR2 SYGVKD. The CDR3 is 16 residues long. The CDR3 DNA is TGTGCCATCAGCCCCGGGACAGGGGCGCCTAACTATGGCTACACCTTC. Translating gives CAISPGTGAPNYGYTF.

In DNA form, the CDR3 reads TGTGCCAGTAGAGACCCCGGGACAGGGGTCAATTCACCCCTCCACTTT. Amino acids: CASRDPGTGVNSPLHF. The rearrangement links TRBV19 to TRBJ1-6, with 10 bases fitting TRBD1. J was trimmed by 7 bases and V by 6 bases; bases with no gene match: 9. Germline V gene lookup returns CDR1 LNHDA and CDR2 SQIVND (reference sequence). CDR3 length equals 16 residues.

The chain employs TRBV4-1 and TRBJ2-7; TRBD1 is a possible D gene (5 bases). The V and J ends lost 3 bases and 2 bases respectively, with 14 bases between them. Germline V lookup: CDR1 MGHRA, CDR2 YSYEKL. The CDR3 is made up of 15 amino acids. The CDR3 DNA follows: TGCGCCAGCAGCCAGGGGCCGGGCCCAACCTACGAGCAGTACTTC. Translation: CASSQGPGPTYEQYF.

The V call is TRBV19, the J call TRBJ2-1; maybe TRBD2 (6 bases). Deletions cut 4 bases from V and 7 bases from J, with 14 bases between. This CDR3 spans 14 amino acids. Per the germline V gene, CDR1 is LNHDA and CDR2 is SQIVND (reference sequence). CDR3 sequence: CASSRGLEGNEQFF. The CDR3 coding sequence is TGTGCCAGTAGTAGGGGACTGGAGGGTAATGAGCAGTTCTTC.

The V call is TRBV2, the J call TRBJ2-5; TRBD1 aligns across 7 bases. Germline CDR1 reads SNHLY; CDR2 reads FYNNEI. The CDR3 totals 13 residues. With V trimmed by 8 bases and J by 1 base, 4 bases remained unmatched. In nucleotides, the CDR3 is TGTGCCAGCTCCGACAGGGTCCAAGAGACCCAGTACTTC. This encodes CASSDRVQETQYF.

The chain recombines TRBV9 with TRBJ1-1; 9 nucleotides line up with TRBD1. The CDR3 loop spans 15 amino acids. The germline V gene has CDR1 SGDLS and CDR2 YYNGEE. V dropped 3 bases and J dropped 5; count of bases not matched to a gene: 8. CDR3 region: CASSERTGAETEAFF. CDR3 DNA: TGTGCCAGCAGCGAACGGACAGGGGCCGAGACTGAAGCTTTCTTT. Full variable domain (outside the CDR3, taken from reference TRBV9 and TRBJ1-1): DSGVTQTPKHLITATGQRVTLRCSPRSGDLSVYWYQQSLDQGLQFLIQYYNGEERAKGNILERFSAQQFPDLHSELNLSSLELGDSALYFCASSERTGAETEAFFGQGTRLTVV.

The V gene is TRBV19, the J gene TRBJ2-7; tentatively, D is TRBD2 (6 bases). The CDR3 has 13 residues. V lost 6 bases, J lost 5 bases, and 14 bases lay in between. In germline, CDR1 is LNHDA, CDR2 SQIVND (reference sequence). This CDR3 reads CASSAYGGNEQYF. CDR3 coding DNA: TGTGCCAGTAGCGCTTACGGGGGAAACGAGCAGTACTTC.